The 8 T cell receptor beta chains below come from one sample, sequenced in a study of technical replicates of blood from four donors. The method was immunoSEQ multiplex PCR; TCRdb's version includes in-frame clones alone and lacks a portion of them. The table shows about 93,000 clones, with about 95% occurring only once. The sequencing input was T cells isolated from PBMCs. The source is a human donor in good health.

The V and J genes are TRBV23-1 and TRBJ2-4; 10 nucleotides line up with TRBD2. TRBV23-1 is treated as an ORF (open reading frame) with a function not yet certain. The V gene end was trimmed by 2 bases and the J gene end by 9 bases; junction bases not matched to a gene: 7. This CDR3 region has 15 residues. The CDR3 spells CASSQGLAGVVIQYF. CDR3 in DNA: TGCGCCAGCAGTCAAGGGCTAGCGGGAGTTGTCATTCAGTACTTC.

The CDR3: CASSLGPGTGGTSTDTQYF. In DNA form, the CDR3 reads TGCGCCAGCAGCTTGGGCCCCGGGACAGGGGGTACTAGCACAGATACGCAGTATTTT. The chain links TRBV5-1 to TRBJ2-3; 11 bases align to TRBD1. With 0 bases clipped from V and 0 bases from J, the junction kept 9 bases outside the gene matches. The CDR3 is made up of 19 amino acids. Germline CDR1 is SGHRS and CDR2 is YFSETQ.

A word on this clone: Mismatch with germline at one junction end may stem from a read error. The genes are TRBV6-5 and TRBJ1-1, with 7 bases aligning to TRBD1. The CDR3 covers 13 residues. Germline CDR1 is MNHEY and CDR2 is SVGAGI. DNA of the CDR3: TGTGCCAGCAGTGACTCAGGGGGAACTGAAGCTTTCTTT. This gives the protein CASSDSGGTEAFF.

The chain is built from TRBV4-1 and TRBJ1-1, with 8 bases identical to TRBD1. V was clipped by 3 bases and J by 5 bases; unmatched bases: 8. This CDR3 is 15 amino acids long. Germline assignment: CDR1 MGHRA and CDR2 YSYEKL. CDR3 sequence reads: CASSQSGGRVTEAFF. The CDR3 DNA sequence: TGCGCCAGCAGCCAGTCAGGGGGCCGAGTAACTGAAGCTTTCTTT.

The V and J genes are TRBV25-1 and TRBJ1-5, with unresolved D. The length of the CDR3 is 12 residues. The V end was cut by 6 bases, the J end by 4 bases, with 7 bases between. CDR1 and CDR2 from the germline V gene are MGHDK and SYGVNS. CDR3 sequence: CASRGGNQPQHF. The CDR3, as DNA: TGTGCCAGCAGAGGCGGGAATCAGCCCCAGCATTTT.

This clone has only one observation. CDR3: CASSPPPRDTFSGNTIYF. The CDR3 bases are TGTGCCAGTAGTCCTCCCCCCCGGGACACTTTCTCTGGAAACACCATATATTTT. The rearrangement uses TRBV19 and TRBJ1-3; perhaps TRBD1 as D (6 bases). Germline V CDR1 and CDR2: LNHDA, SQIVND (reference sequence). This CDR3 comprises 18 residues. V was clipped by 5 bases and J by 0 bases, with 20 bases between them.

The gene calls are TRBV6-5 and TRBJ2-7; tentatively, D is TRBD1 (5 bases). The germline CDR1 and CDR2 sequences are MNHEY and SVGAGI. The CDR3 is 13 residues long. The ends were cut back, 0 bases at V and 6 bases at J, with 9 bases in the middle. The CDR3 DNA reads TGTGCCAGCAGTTACTCGACTGGGGCCGAGCAGTACTTC. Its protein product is CASSYSTGAEQYF.

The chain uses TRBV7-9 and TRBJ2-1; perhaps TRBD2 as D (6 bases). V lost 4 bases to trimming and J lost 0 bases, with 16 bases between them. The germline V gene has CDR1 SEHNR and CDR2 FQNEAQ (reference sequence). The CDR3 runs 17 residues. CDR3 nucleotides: TGTGCCAGCAGCTCGAGACTAGTTTCCAGCTCCTACAATGAGCAGTTCTTC. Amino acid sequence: CASSSRLVSSSYNEQFF.